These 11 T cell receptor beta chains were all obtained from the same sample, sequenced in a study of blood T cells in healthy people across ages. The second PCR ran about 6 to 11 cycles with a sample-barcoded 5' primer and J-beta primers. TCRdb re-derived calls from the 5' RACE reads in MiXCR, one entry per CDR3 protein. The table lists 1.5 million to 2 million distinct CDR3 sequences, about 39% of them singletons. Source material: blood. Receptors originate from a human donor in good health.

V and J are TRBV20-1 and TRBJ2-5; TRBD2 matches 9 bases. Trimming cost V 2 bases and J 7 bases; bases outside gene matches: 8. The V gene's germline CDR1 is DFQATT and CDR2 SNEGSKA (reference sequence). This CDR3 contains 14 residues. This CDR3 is CSARRLAGYGTQYF. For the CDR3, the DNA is TGCAGTGCTAGAAGGCTAGCGGGGTATGGGACCCAGTACTTC.

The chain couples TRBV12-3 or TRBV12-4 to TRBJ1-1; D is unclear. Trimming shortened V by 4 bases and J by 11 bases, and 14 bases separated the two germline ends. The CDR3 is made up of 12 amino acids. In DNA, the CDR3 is TGTGCCAGCAGTTCTTCCGGGAGAGGGGCTTTCTTT. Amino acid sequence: CASSSSGRGAFF.

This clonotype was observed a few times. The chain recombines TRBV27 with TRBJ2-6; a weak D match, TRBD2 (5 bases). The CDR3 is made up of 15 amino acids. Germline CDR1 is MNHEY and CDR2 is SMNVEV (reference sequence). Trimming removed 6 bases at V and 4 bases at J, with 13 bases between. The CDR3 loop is CASSPLAGGANVLTF. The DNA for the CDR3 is TGTGCCAGCAGCCCGTTGGCGGGCGGGGCCAACGTCCTGACTTTC. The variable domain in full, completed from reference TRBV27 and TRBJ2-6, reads EAQVTQNPRYLITVTGKKLTVTCSQNMNHEYMSWYRQDPGLGLRQIYYSMNVEVTDKGDVPEGYKVSRKEKRNFPLILESPSPNQTSLYFCASSPLAGGANVLTFGAGSRLTVL.

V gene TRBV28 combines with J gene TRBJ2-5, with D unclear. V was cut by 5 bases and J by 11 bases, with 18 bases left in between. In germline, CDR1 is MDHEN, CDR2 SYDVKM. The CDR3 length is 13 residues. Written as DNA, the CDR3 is TGTGCCAGCAGTCCCCTAAATTGGTACGGGCAGTACTTC. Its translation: CASSPLNWYGQYF.

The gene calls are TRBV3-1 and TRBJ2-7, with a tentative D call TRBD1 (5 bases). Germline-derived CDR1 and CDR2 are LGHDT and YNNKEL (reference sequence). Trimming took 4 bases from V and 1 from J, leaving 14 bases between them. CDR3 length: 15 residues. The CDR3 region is CASSLWTTYSYEQYF. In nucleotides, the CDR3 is TGTGCCAGCAGCCTCTGGACAACTTATTCCTACGAGCAGTACTTC.

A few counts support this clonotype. The CDR3 loop reads CSVGSPVGTQYF. The CDR3 DNA reads as TGCAGCGTTGGAAGCCCGGTGGGGACCCAGTACTTC. The V and J genes are TRBV29-1 and TRBJ2-5, with D unclear. The V gene's germline CDR1 is SQVTM and CDR2 ANQGSEA. With 4 bases removed from V and 7 bases from J, the gap between germline ends came to 13 bases. This CDR3 comprises 12 residues.

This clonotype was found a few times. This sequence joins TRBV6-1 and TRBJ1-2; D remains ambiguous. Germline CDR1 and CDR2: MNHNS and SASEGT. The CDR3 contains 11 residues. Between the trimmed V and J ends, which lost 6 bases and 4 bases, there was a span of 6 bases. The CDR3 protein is CASRTFYGYTF. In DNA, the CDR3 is TGTGCCAGCAGGACATTCTATGGCTACACCTTC.

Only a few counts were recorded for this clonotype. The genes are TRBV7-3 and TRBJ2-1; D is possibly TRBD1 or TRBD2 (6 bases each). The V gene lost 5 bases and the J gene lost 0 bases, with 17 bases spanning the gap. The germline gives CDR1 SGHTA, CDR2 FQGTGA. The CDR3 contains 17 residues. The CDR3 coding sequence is TGTGCCAGCAGCCCAGGGGAGGCTGCCCCCTCCTACAATGAGCAGTTCTTC. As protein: CASSPGEAAPSYNEQFF.

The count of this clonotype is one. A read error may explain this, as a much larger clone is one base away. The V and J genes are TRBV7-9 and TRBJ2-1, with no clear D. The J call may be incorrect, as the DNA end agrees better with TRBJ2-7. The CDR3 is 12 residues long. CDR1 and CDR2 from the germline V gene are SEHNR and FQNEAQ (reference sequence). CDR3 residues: CASSSVINEQYF. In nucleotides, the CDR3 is TGTGCCAGCAGCTCGGTAATCAATGAGCAGTACTTC.

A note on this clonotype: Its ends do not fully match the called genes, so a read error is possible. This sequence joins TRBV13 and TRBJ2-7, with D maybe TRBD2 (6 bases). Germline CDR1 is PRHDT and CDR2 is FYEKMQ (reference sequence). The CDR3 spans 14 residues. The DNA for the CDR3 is TGTGTCAGCAGTCAGGACTACCACTCCTACGAGCAGTACTTC. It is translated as CVSSQDYHSYEQYF.

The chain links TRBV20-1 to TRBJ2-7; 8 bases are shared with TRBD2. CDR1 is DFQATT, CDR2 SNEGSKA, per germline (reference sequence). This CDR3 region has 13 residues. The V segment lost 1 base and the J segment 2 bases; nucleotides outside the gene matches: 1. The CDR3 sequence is CSARAGLAYEQYF. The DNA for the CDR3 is TGCAGTGCTAGAGCGGGACTAGCCTACGAGCAGTACTTC.